This passage covers 6 T cell receptor beta chains from one sample sequenced in a study of OX40 agonist ivuxolimab in advanced cancers. The data were produced by immunoSEQ multiplex PCR, yet TCRdb's version contains in-frame clones alone and is incomplete. This sample has 80,000 to 100,000 clones, with more than 75% found just once. Sample: CD4+ or CD8+ T cells sorted from blood, taken in a trial of the OX40 agonist ivuxolimab. These receptors came from an adult with an advanced solid tumor such as melanoma, head and neck, liver or kidney cancer.

The rearrangement uses TRBV2 and TRBJ2-7; D gene uncertain. CDR3 length: 12 amino acids. From germline, CDR1 is SNHLY and CDR2 FYNNEI. Deletions cut 7 bases from V and 1 base from J, with 8 bases between. CDR3: CASNKRSYEQYF. The CDR3 coding sequence is TGTGCCAGCAACAAAAGGTCCTACGAGCAGTACTTC.

This clone was counted only a few times. V usage is TRBV14 and J usage is TRBJ2-7; D not resolved. Germline V gene sequence: CDR1 SGHDN, CDR2 FVKESK. This CDR3 comprises 15 residues. V was clipped by 2 bases and J by 0 bases, with 11 bases between them. CDR3 in amino acids: CASSQSGSASYEQYF. Written as DNA, the CDR3 is TGTGCCAGCAGCCAAAGTGGGTCAGCCTCCTACGAGCAGTACTTC.

The V call is TRBV9, the J call TRBJ2-7; 12 nucleotides align to TRBD1. CDR1 is SGDLS, CDR2 YYNGEE, per germline. Trimming cost V 4 bases and J 7 bases; bases outside gene matches: 6. There are 14 residues in the CDR3. CDR3 bases: TGTGCCAGCAGCTCCGGGACAGGGGGCCTGGAGCAGTACTTC. Its translation is CASSSGTGGLEQYF.

The rearrangement joins TRBV7-9 to TRBJ2-7, with D perhaps being TRBD1 or TRBD2 (5 bases each). CDR3 length equals 14 residues. V lost 4 bases and J 4 bases, leaving 14 bases between the germline ends. Germline CDR1 and CDR2: SEHNR and FQNEAQ (reference sequence). The CDR3 DNA follows: TGTGCCAGCAGCTCCCTGAGGGGTCAATACGAGCAGTACTTC. Translated: CASSSLRGQYEQYF.

The chain has TRBV5-6 and TRBJ2-2; 8 bases agree with TRBD2. J was trimmed by 7 bases and V by 3 bases; bases with no gene match: 5. This CDR3 has 14 amino acids. Per the germline V gene, CDR1 is SGHDT and CDR2 is YYEEEE. Here the CDR3 reads CASSSPRGGGELFF. The DNA of the CDR3 is TGTGCCAGCAGCTCCCCCCGGGGGGGCGGGGAGCTGTTTTTT.

This clone was counted a single time. This chain uses TRBV10-2 with TRBJ1-1; D is uncertain. V was trimmed by 6 bases and J by 1 base, leaving 12 bases between them. The germline V gene has CDR1 WSHSY and CDR2 SAAADI. The CDR3 totals 14 residues. The CDR3 DNA reads as TGCGCCAGCAGGAGATCGACGGAGAACACTGAAGCTTTCTTT. As protein: CASRRSTENTEAFF.